Each of the 10 T cell receptor beta chains below was sequenced from the same sample in a study of regulatory T cells in long-lasting Graves disease. With iRepertoire HTBI primers and Arm-PCR of CDR3 regions, TCR beta libraries were built. MiXCR, run by TCRdb on the multiplex PCR reads, gives a single entry per CDR3 protein. Of more than 300,000 distinct CDR3 sequences in the sample, roughly 21% were seen once. Time point given: persistent/refractory GD, antithyroid drugs over 5 years with positive TRAb. Generation of the TCR library employed RNA extracted from PBMCs. The source material was peripheral blood mononuclear cells (PBMCs), sampled when the disease was refractory, from a patient treated with antithyroid drugs. These receptor sequences come from a female donor with Graves disease.

CDR3 in amino acids: CASSIGRRAYEQYF. In DNA, the CDR3 is TGTGCCAGCAGTATAGGGCGGCGGGCCTACGAGCAGTACTTC. This rearrangement joins TRBV12-3 or TRBV12-4 to TRBJ2-7, with D perhaps TRBD2 (5 bases). The V gene lost 5 bases and the J gene lost 2 bases, with 13 bases spanning the gap. The CDR3 is 14 residues long.

This clonotype was found once. One end of the junction is discordant with germline, which a read error may explain. This chain uses TRBV28 with TRBJ1-5; no clear D. The CDR3 consists of 13 residues. CDR1 and CDR2 (germline): MDHEN, SYDVKM. The CDR3 is CTSSFASNQPQHF. The CDR3 DNA reads TGTACCAGCAGTTTTGCGAGCAATCAGCCCCAGCATTTT.

This clonotype has more than one count but fewer than ten. Relative to the germline gene, one junction end is altered; a read error may explain this. The genes are TRBV6-2 or TRBV6-3 and TRBJ2-7, with 7 positions matching TRBD2. Germline V gives CDR1 MNHEY, CDR2 SVGEGT. This CDR3 comprises 16 residues. In nucleotides, the CDR3 is TGTGCCAGCAGTTACTCGCGTTTGGGCGGGAGTTACGGGCAGTACTTC. Encoded protein: CASSYSRLGGSYGQYF.

The V and J genes are TRBV7-9 and TRBJ1-4; the match to TRBD1 covers 10 bases. The V and J ends lost 2 bases and 1 base, in that order; junction bases with no gene match: 7. The CDR3 is 18 amino acids. The germline V gene encodes CDR1 SEHNR and CDR2 FQNEAQ (reference sequence). CDR3 region: CASSLWDRGYKTNEKLFF. The CDR3 bases are TGTGCCAGCAGCTTATGGGACAGGGGTTATAAAACTAATGAAAAACTGTTTTTT.

J is TRBJ1-5 and V is TRBV20-1, with 7 bases fitting TRBD1. Looked up from germline, CDR1 is DFQATT and CDR2 is SNEGSKA (reference sequence). V dropped 6 bases and J dropped 4; count of bases not matched to a gene: 3. The length of the CDR3 is 12 residues. The CDR3 loop is CSAAQGNQPQHF. DNA of the CDR3: TGCAGTGCCGCACAGGGGAATCAGCCCCAGCATTTT.

Many counts were recorded for this clonotype. The rearrangement joins TRBV7-9 to TRBJ2-2; TRBD2 matches at 10 bases. This CDR3 spans 17 amino acids. The J segment lost 5 bases and the V segment lost 1 base, leaving 7 bases of the junction unmatched. Germline V gene sequence: CDR1 SEHNR, CDR2 FQNEAQ (reference sequence). The CDR3 nucleotides are TGTGCCAGCAGCTTAGAGGCTAGCGGGAGCACGACCGGGGAGCTGTTTTTT. It codes for CASSLEASGSTTGELFF.

This clonotype was observed a few times. The chain recombines TRBV28 with TRBJ1-1; D may be TRBD1 (5 bases). V was shortened by 8 bases and J by 4 bases, with 11 bases between the two germline ends. The CDR3 covers 12 residues. Germline CDR1 and CDR2: MDHEN and SYDVKM. CDR3 loop: CASADRGTEAFF. The CDR3 DNA sequence: TGTGCCAGCGCCGACAGAGGCACTGAAGCTTTCTTT.

The sample holds many counts of this clonotype. CDR3 nucleotides: TGTGCCAGCAGTGAAGCGCCTCCGAATCAGCCCCAGCATTTT. Its translation: CASSEAPPNQPQHF. The J gene is TRBJ1-5, the V gene TRBV6-1; D remains unclear. Deletions cut 0 bases from V and 4 bases from J, with 7 bases between. This CDR3 region has 14 residues. The germline V gene encodes CDR1 MNHNS and CDR2 SASEGT.

This clonotype was counted between two and nine times. The J gene is TRBJ2-7, the V gene TRBV7-8; tentative D call: TRBD2 (5 bases). The CDR3 runs to 13 residues. Germline loops: CDR1 SGHVS, CDR2 FQNEAQ. The V end was cut by 2 bases, the J end by 6 bases, with 11 bases between. CDR3 sequence: CASSLTSVREQYF. CDR3 nucleotides: TGTGCCAGCAGCTTAACTAGTGTACGCGAGCAGTACTTC.

The rearrangement links TRBV20-1 to TRBJ2-7; 11 bases fit TRBD2. Germline assignment: CDR1 DFQATT and CDR2 SNEGSKA (reference sequence). The CDR3 contains 15 residues. V shed 3 bases and J 5 bases; nucleotides not matched to a gene: 9. The CDR3 DNA sequence: TGCAGTGCTAGGGATCCCGGGACTAGCGGCCACGAGCAGTACTTC. This translates into CSARDPGTSGHEQYF.